The 18 T cell receptor beta chains in this list originate from one sample, sequenced in a study of PD-1 blockade in classical Hodgkin lymphoma. Brentuximab vedotin exposure varied among the patients, all of whom had relapsed after autologous stem cell transplantation. Purification of CD4+ T cells from thawed PBMCs was performed via magnetic negative selection. Produced via immunoSEQ multiplex PCR; TCRdb's table is partial and in-frame only. The profile shows about 16,000 clones, around four fifths of them singletons. The specimen was CD4+ T cells from blood, collected at baseline. These receptors were taken from a human donor with classical Hodgkin lymphoma.

The rearrangement uses TRBV19 and TRBJ2-7; the match to TRBD1 covers 9 bases. Germline V gives CDR1 LNHDA, CDR2 SQIVND (reference sequence). The V segment lost 4 bases and the J segment 2 bases; nucleotides outside the gene matches: 0. The CDR3 is 13 residues long. DNA of the CDR3: TGTGCCAGTAGTAGGGACAGGGCCTACGAGCAGTACTTC. Its translation: CASSRDRAYEQYF.

For this clone: Other DNA sequences of this sample code for an identical CDR3. The J gene is TRBJ2-3, the V gene TRBV18, with D perhaps assigned TRBD1 or TRBD2 (5 bases each). The ends were cut back, 2 bases at V and 0 bases at J, with 12 bases in the middle. The CDR3 is 16 residues long. CDR1 KGHSH and CDR2 LQKENI come from the germline V gene. In DNA form, the CDR3 reads TGTGCCAGCTCACCAACCGGGACGGCTAGCACAGATACGCAGTATTTT. Its translation: CASSPTGTASTDTQYF.

The chain links TRBV7-9 to TRBJ1-4; D unclear. Germline values: CDR1 SEHNR, CDR2 FQNEAQ (reference sequence). The CDR3 spans 15 residues. V lost 1 base and J lost 8, with 14 bases in between. Written as DNA, the CDR3 is TGTGCCAGCAGCTTAGGAAGAGCGCGAGGGGAAAAACTGTTTTTT. It specifies CASSLGRARGEKLFF.

The chain links TRBV4-2 to TRBJ2-7; 15 nucleotides match TRBD2. Germline CDR1 LGHNA, CDR2 YNFKEQ. V shed 0 bases and J 3 bases; nucleotides not matched to a gene: 9. CDR3 size: 19 residues. CDR3 DNA sequence: TGTGCCAGCAGCCAAGATGGACTAGCGGGGGGGGTCATAAGCTACGAGCAGTACTTC. This translates into CASSQDGLAGGVISYEQYF.

This clone was observed once. The chain carries TRBV6-5 and TRBJ1-1, with 10 nucleotides matching TRBD1. With V trimmed by 7 bases and J by 3 bases, 5 bases remained unmatched. Germline V gives CDR1 MNHEY, CDR2 SVGAGI. The CDR3 is made up of 14 amino acids. Here the CDR3 DNA reads TGTGCCAGCAACCGGGACAGGGGAGACACTGAAGCTTTCTTT. Translation gives CASNRDRGDTEAFF.

CDR3 nucleotides: TGTGCCAGCAGCCAGGACGGTAACTATGGCTACACCTTC. It specifies CASSQDGNYGYTF. The V gene is TRBV5-5, the J gene TRBJ1-2; the D is unclear. Trimming pared 4 bases from V and 1 base from J, leaving 8 bases between. The CDR3 extends over 13 amino acids. Germline CDR1 reads SGHKS; CDR2 reads YYEKEE (reference sequence).

This sequence joins TRBV27 and TRBJ2-7; D assignment may be TRBD1 or TRBD2 (5 bases each). CDR1 and CDR2 from the germline V gene are MNHEY and SMNVEV (reference sequence). V was clipped by 6 bases and J by 1 base, with 19 bases between them. This CDR3 is 16 amino acids long. The chain's CDR3 is CASSLIAGTESYEQYF. Written as DNA, the CDR3 is TGTGCCAGCAGCCTCATCGCCGGGACGGAATCCTACGAGCAGTACTTC.

The chain uses TRBV10-3 and TRBJ1-1, with D unresolved. V was pared by 1 base and J by 6 bases, with 12 bases between. From germline, CDR1 is ENHRY and CDR2 SYGVKD. The CDR3 loop spans 14 amino acids. The CDR3 DNA reads TGTGCCATCAGTGAGTTCAGGACGGGCGCTGAAGCTTTCTTT. Residues: CAISEFRTGAEAFF.

The J gene is TRBJ2-7, the V gene TRBV9; weak D call: TRBD1 (6 bases). The germline V gene encodes CDR1 SGDLS and CDR2 YYNGEE. This CDR3 contains 14 residues. The V and J ends lost 2 bases and 0 bases respectively, with 9 bases between them. CDR3 loop: CASSVMTGSYEQYF. CDR3 in DNA: TGTGCCAGCAGCGTTATGACAGGCTCCTACGAGCAGTACTTC.

In this sample, this clone turned up once. The genes are TRBV27 and TRBJ1-6; D gene ambiguous. Germline V gives CDR1 MNHEY, CDR2 SMNVEV (reference sequence). The CDR3 length is 13 residues. V shed 3 bases and J shed 3 bases, with 3 bases lying between them. As DNA, the CDR3 is TGTGCCAGCAGTTTGCTCTATAATTCACCCCTCCACTTT. It encodes CASSLLYNSPLHF.

The table lists this clone with a count of one. The chain has TRBV19 and TRBJ1-5, with 7 bases fitting TRBD1. Germline CDR1 and CDR2: LNHDA and SQIVND (reference sequence). This CDR3 has 19 amino acids. The trim removed 4 bases at V and 2 bases at J, leaving 17 bases unmatched. The CDR3: CASSNLPDRWDWGNQPQHF. CDR3 nucleotides: TGTGCCAGTAGTAACCTCCCGGACAGGTGGGATTGGGGCAATCAGCCCCAGCATTTT.

The genes are TRBV15 and TRBJ2-3; D is undetermined. The CDR3 loop spans 14 amino acids. V gave up 3 bases and J gave up 3 bases, with 10 bases separating them. From germline, CDR1 is LNHNV and CDR2 YYDKDF (reference sequence). The CDR3 DNA reads as TGTGCCACCAGCAGGGTTCGGGCGACAGATACGCAGTATTTT. Translation gives CATSRVRATDTQYF.

The rearrangement joins TRBV29-1 to TRBJ2-1; D unclear. V was clipped by 4 bases and J by 2 bases, with 3 bases between them. Germline V gene lookup returns CDR1 SQVTM and CDR2 ANQGSEA. This CDR3 spans 11 amino acids. CDR3 sequence reads: CSVGTYNEQFF. In nucleotides, the CDR3 is TGCAGCGTTGGGACCTACAATGAGCAGTTCTTC.

The chain recombines TRBV9 with TRBJ2-1, with D unclear. V lost 0 bases to trimming and J lost 4 bases, with 8 bases between them. The germline gives CDR1 SGDLS, CDR2 YYNGEE. The CDR3 is made up of 14 amino acids. The CDR3 DNA reads as TGTGCCAGCAGCGTAGCATCTCAATACAATGAGCAGTTCTTC. Its protein is CASSVASQYNEQFF.

The rearrangement joins TRBV28 to TRBJ2-1; D remains ambiguous. V was trimmed by 2 bases and J by 1 base, leaving 12 bases between them. The CDR3 runs to 16 residues. Germline V gene data show CDR1 as MDHEN and CDR2 as SYDVKM. CDR3 residues: CASSLAQDPSYNEQFF. The CDR3 DNA follows: TGTGCCAGCAGTTTAGCCCAGGACCCTTCCTACAATGAGCAGTTCTTC. The whole variable domain, remainder taken from reference TRBV28 and TRBJ2-1, is DVKVTQSSRYLVKRTGEKVFLECVQDMDHENMFWYRQDPGLGLRLIYFSYDVKMKEKGDIPEGYSVSREKKERFSLILESASTNQTSMYLCASSLAQDPSYNEQFFGPGTRLTVL.

V gene TRBV5-4 combines with J gene TRBJ2-7; 9 bases are shared with TRBD1. In germline, CDR1 is SGHNT, CDR2 YYREEE (reference sequence). This CDR3 region has 16 residues. With 4 bases clipped from V and 2 bases from J, the junction kept 10 bases outside the gene matches. The CDR3 coding sequence is TGTGCCAGCAGCCCCGGGACAGGGCCCCCTCCCTACGAGCAGTACTTC. Its translation: CASSPGTGPPPYEQYF.

This clone was seen just once. The genes are TRBV10-3 and TRBJ2-5, with D perhaps matching TRBD1 (5 bases). Germline values: CDR1 ENHRY, CDR2 SYGVKD. This CDR3 contains 14 residues. With 11 bases removed from V and 4 bases from J, the gap between germline ends came to 20 bases. Here the CDR3 reads CALSPAGNTETQYF. CDR3 nucleotides: TGTGCCCTATCCCCGGCAGGGAATACAGAGACCCAGTACTTC.

The chain's CDR3 is CASSVGHSTDTQYF. CDR3 sequence (DNA): TGTGCCAGCAGCGTGGGTCACTCCACAGATACGCAGTATTTT. V and J are TRBV9 and TRBJ2-3; no reliable D call. The CDR3 has 14 amino acids. V was clipped by 2 bases and J by 2 bases, with 9 bases between them. Germline V gene lookup returns CDR1 SGDLS and CDR2 YYNGEE.